The clone carrying this T cell receptor beta chain showed up just once. What it binds is unknown. Vbeta (60) and Jbeta (13) primers were used in the PCR. TCRdb keeps only in-frame clones here, not all; method: immunoSEQ multiplex PCR. The sample yields around 120,000 clones, around 75% seen once. The CDR3 contains 14 residues. Trimming took 5 bases from V and 3 from J; bases not matched to a gene: 6. Germline loops: CDR1 MDHEN, CDR2 SYDVKM. The data originate from a study of cytomegalovirus exposure and HLA in healthy donors. As for the study in general: HLA-typed donors were the source of 82 million or so unique TCRs, which an early data release held.

Study-wide results and limits: In vitro confirmation showed a few CMV-associated chains to be CMV antigen specific.

This rearrangement joins TRBV28 to TRBJ1-2; 7 bases are shared with TRBD1. This receptor was obtained from a woman aged 18-35 years in good health and CMV-seronegative. Sequenced input: PBMCs. CDR3 sequence reads: CASSADRPYYGYTF. The CDR3 DNA reads TGTGCCAGCAGTGCGGACAGGCCTTACTATGGCTACACCTTC.